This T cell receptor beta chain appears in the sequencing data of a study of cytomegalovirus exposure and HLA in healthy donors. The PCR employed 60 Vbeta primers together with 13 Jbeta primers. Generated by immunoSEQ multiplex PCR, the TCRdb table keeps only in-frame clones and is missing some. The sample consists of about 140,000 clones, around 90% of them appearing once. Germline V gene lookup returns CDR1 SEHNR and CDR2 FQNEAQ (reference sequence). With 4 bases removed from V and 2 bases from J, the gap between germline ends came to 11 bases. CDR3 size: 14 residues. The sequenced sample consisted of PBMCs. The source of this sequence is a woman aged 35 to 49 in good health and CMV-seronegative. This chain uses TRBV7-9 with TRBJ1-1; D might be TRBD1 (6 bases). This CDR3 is CASSSMTGNTEAFF. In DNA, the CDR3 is TGTGCCAGCAGCTCCATGACAGGAAACACTGAAGCTTTCTTT.